This TCR beta chain was identified during a study of beta chain features in type 1 diabetes. Overall study results and limits: Equally in patients and controls, PCR might preferentially amplify shorter templates.

Of the isolated RNA, all was reverse transcribed, and so the sequenced material was expressed TCRB transcripts. Data came from immunoSEQ multiplex PCR; TCRdb stores just in-frame clones and leaves some out. The sample gives 140,000 to 150,000 clones, 10% of which show up once; around 1.4% is in the top ten. Germline CDR1 reads MGHRA; CDR2 reads YSYEKL. The V end lost 0 bases, the J end lost 4 bases, and 9 bases lay between the germline ends. The CDR3 extends over 14 amino acids. With respect to this clone: The antigen is unknown.

The chain has TRBV4-1 and TRBJ1-1; weak D call: TRBD1 (6 bases). The source of this sequence is a man aged 18 to 29 in good health. Sequencing used naive CD4+ T cells from blood. CDR3 sequence: CASSQEGGSTEAFF. The CDR3 DNA sequence: TGCGCCAGCAGCCAAGAAGGGGGAAGCACTGAAGCTTTCTTT.